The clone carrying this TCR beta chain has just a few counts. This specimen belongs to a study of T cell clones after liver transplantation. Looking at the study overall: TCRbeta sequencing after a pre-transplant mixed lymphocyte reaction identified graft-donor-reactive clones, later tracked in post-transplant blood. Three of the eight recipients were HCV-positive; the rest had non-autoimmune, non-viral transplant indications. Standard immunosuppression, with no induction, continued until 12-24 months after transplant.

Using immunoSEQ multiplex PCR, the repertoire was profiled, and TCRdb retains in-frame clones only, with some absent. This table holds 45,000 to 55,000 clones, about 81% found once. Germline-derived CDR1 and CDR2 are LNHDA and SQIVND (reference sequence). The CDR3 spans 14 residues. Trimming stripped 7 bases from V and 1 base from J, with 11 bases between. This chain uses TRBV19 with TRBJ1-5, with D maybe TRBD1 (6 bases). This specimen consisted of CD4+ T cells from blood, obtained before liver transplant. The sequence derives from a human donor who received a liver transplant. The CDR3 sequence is CASKWRGSNQPQHF. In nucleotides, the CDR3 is TGTGCCAGTAAATGGAGGGGGAGCAATCAGCCCCAGCATTTT.